This paragraph covers one T cell receptor (beta chain) sequence. Its antigen is currently unknown. PCR primers comprised 60 Vbeta and 13 Jbeta primers. As processed by the authors: As a later analysis found, there were roughly 80 million unique TCR beta chains, of which roughly 11 million were shared. The protocol was immunoSEQ multiplex PCR, while the TCRdb copy is restricted to in-frame clones and leaves out a portion. That table furnishes V, J and clone size, whereas the DNA furnished D and trimming. This sample has about 4,500 clones, with roughly 80% found just once. Trimming removed 8 bases from V and 1 base from J, with 15 bases in between. Germline CDR1 MGHDK, CDR2 SYGVNS. The CDR3 extends over 14 amino acids. The data were obtained in a study of cytomegalovirus exposure and HLA in healthy donors. Study-level points and caveats: It was confirmed in vitro that a few of the CMV-associated chains were specific for CMV antigens.

Sequencing was performed on PBMCs. This chain connects TRBV25-1 to TRBJ2-7, with D tentatively TRBD1 (6 bases). This clonotype originated in a woman between 40 and 55 years old in good health and CMV-seropositive. The CDR3 sequence: CASQLGQYSYEQYF. The CDR3 DNA follows: TGTGCCAGCCAGCTTGGACAGTATTCCTACGAGCAGTACTTC.